The subject of this entry is one T cell receptor (beta chain). Its antigen is currently unknown. At one end, the junction sequence differs from germline, possibly due to a read error. This was a survey-level run. Measured with immunoSEQ multiplex PCR; TCRdb has only the in-frame clones, and not every one. The sample contains about 50,000 clones, about 86% of which appear only once. These data are taken from a study of fetal regulatory T cell absence and autoimmunity. Whole-study results and caveats: Some top pancreas TCR clones were over 85-fold enriched versus cord blood. In IPEX syndrome, oligoclonal enrichment was read as supporting prenatal antigen-driven autoimmunity in the pancreas.

The CDR3 extends over 14 amino acids. Germline CDR1 and CDR2: SSHAT and FNYEAQ (reference sequence). The sequenced sample was cord blood. The TCR comes from a newborn boy with IPEX syndrome. The gene calls are TRBV7-7 and TRBJ2-5; unclear D gene. The CDR3 loop is CASSQTMGLETQYF. The CDR3 nucleotides are TGTGCTAGCAGCCAAACGATGGGGTTGGAGACCCAGTACTTC.